This is a list of T cell receptor beta chains from one sample in a study of T cells in Graves' hyperthyroidism and ophthalmopathy. Each CDR3 protein is one row after TCRdb ran MiXCR on the multiplex PCR reads. The repertoire holds under 200,000 distinct CDR3 sequences, with 9.4% as singletons. Sequenced input: blood. These receptors originate from a woman under 30 with Graves' hyperthyroidism that later progressed to Graves' ophthalmopathy. CDR3s include the opening cysteine and the closing phenylalanine or tryptophan. A D gene is named only where the DNA matches it firmly. Size is omitted from some rows. Given values are once, few, many or a class for expanded clones.

clone_size j_call d_call v_call cdr3_aa cdr3_nt
few TRBJ2-7 TRBD2 TRBV4-2 CASSDTSASYEQYF TGTGCCAGCAGTGATACTAGCGCCTCCTACGAGCAGTACTTC
many TRBJ2-7 TRBD2 TRBV19 CASSIDLTGLAGAAGEQYF TGTGCCAGTAGTATAGATCTGACAGGACTAGCGGGAGCGGCGGGGGAGCAGTACTTC
many TRBJ2-1 . TRBV6-1 CASRRRESHNEQFF TGTGCCAGCAGGAGGAGGGAGTCCCACAATGAGCAGTTCTTC
many TRBJ1-4 TRBD1 TRBV24-1 CATSAKGRRDRNEKLFF TGTGCCACCAGTGCAAAAGGGAGGCGGGACAGGAATGAAAAACTGTTTTTT
many TRBJ2-5 . TRBV28 CASSFSGSAQYF TGTGCCAGCAGTTTCTCGGGTAGCGCCCAGTACTTC
many TRBJ2-3 . TRBV18 CASSPSFNTQYF TGTGCCAGCTCACCGTCCTTTAATACGCAGTATTTT
many TRBJ2-5 . TRBV6-1 CASSEASARWETQYF TGTGCCAGCAGTGAGGCGTCGGCGCGTTGGGAGACCCAGTACTTC
many TRBJ1-2 . TRBV6-1 CASRGQNYGYTF TGTGCCAGCAGAGGACAGAACTATGGCTACACCTTC
few TRBJ2-7 TRBD1 TRBV6-1 CASSQGVDREQYF TGTGCCAGCAGTCAGGGGGTTGATCGGGAGCAGTACTTC
many TRBJ2-1 . TRBV7-6 CASSLAPGGGINNEQFF TGTGCCAGCAGCTTAGCGCCAGGGGGGGGGATAAACAATGAGCAGTTCTTC
many TRBJ1-6 . TRBV6-5 CASSYQPGIYNSPLHF TGTGCCAGCAGTTACCAACCGGGCATCTATAATTCACCCCTCCACTTT
many TRBJ2-1 . TRBV18 CASSPTNGGEQFF TGTGCCAGCTCACCGACCAACGGAGGCGAGCAGTTCTTC
few TRBJ2-7 . TRBV7-9 CASSLPVGYEQYF TGTGCCAGCAGCTTGCCAGTCGGGTACGAGCAGTACTTC
many TRBJ1-5 TRBD1 TRBV19 CASSIVSGGSYNQPQHF TGTGCCAGTAGTATTGTGTCAGGGGGTTCGTACAATCAGCCCCAGCATTTT
many TRBJ1-1 . TRBV9 CASSVGQGGYTEAFF TGTGCCAGCAGCGTAGGGCAGGGTGGTTACACTGAAGCTTTCTTT
many TRBJ1-1 TRBD1 TRBV27 CASSRTGQGSRFGTEAFF TGTGCCAGCAGCCGGACCGGACAGGGATCCCGTTTTGGCACTGAAGCTTTCTTT
few TRBJ1-6 . TRBV10-1 CASSENIKNSPLHF TGCGCCAGCAGCGAAAACATCAAAAATTCACCCCTCCACTTT
few TRBJ2-1 . TRBV2 CASSVSPGGTEQFF TGTGCCAGCAGTGTTAGTCCCGGGGGCACTGAGCAGTTCTTC
many TRBJ2-7 . TRBV7-8 CASSLEGGGYEQYF TGTGCCAGCAGCTTAGAGGGGGGGGGCTACGAGCAGTACTTC
many TRBJ2-1 . TRBV11-1 CASSLADGISSYNEQFF TGTGCCAGCAGCTTAGCGGACGGAATAAGCTCCTACAATGAGCAGTTCTTC
few TRBJ2-1 TRBD2 TRBV10-1 CASSETTSGGYNEQFF TGCGCCAGCAGTGAAACGACTAGCGGGGGTTACAATGAGCAGTTCTTC
many TRBJ1-2 . TRBV12-3/TRBV12-4 CASILIPGGHGYTF TGTGCCAGCATTTTGATTCCCGGGGGGCACGGCTACACCTTC
many TRBJ2-5 . TRBV3-1 CASSQKYEGGQRKETQYF TGTGCCAGCAGCCAAAAATATGAGGGGGGCCAGAGGAAAGAGACCCAGTACTTC
many TRBJ1-1 . TRBV12-3/TRBV12-4 CASSFPSTRTEAFF TGTGCCAGCAGTTTTCCTTCAACGCGGACTGAAGCTTTCTTT
many TRBJ2-7 . TRBV30 CAWSDLTGYGEQYF TGTGCCTGGAGTGACCTTACAGGATATGGCGAGCAGTACTTC
few TRBJ2-2 . TRBV5-6 CASSLATGTGELFF TGTGCCAGCAGCTTGGCGACAGGCACCGGGGAGCTGTTTTTT
many TRBJ2-2 . TRBV28 CASSLSSPTGELFF TGTGCCAGCAGTTTATCGTCTCCCACCGGGGAGCTGTTTTTT
few TRBJ1-3 . TRBV9 CASSAAPFAGNTIYF TGTGCCAGCAGCGCCGCCCCGTTCGCCGGAAACACCATATATTTT
many TRBJ1-1 . TRBV29-1 CSVEEWNLLAEAFF TGCAGCGTTGAAGAGTGGAATCTACTAGCCGAAGCTTTCTTT
. TRBJ2-1 TRBD2 TRBV7-8 CASSLELGLAGAGGPYNEQFF TGTGCCAGCAGCTTGGAGTTGGGACTAGCGGGAGCGGGGGGACCCTACAATGAGCAGTTCTTC
many TRBJ2-7 . TRBV3-1 CASSQDTGYEQYF TGTGCCAGCAGCCAAGATACCGGTTACGAGCAGTACTTC
. TRBJ1-5 TRBD1 TRBV6-1 CASLPGQYNQPQHF TGTGCCAGCCTTCCGGGACAGTACAATCAGCCCCAGCATTTT
many TRBJ1-1 . TRBV6-1 CASSEAGGQPTEAFF TGTGCCAGCAGTGAAGCCGGGGGTCAGCCCACTGAAGCTTTCTTT
many TRBJ2-5 . TRBV9 CASSAGEETQYF TGTGCCAGCAGCGCGGGAGAAGAGACCCAGTACTTC
many TRBJ1-2 . TRBV6-5 CASSYVVAGGYTF TGTGCCAGCAGTTACGTAGTGGCAGGGGGCTACACCTTC
. TRBJ2-3 TRBD2 TRBV7-2 CASSPLGRAYTDTDTQYF TGTGCCAGCAGCCCACTTGGGAGGGCCTACACCGACACAGATACGCAGTATTTT
many TRBJ2-1 . TRBV30 CAWTRTGGYNEQFF TGTGCCTGGACTAGGACCGGGGGCTACAATGAGCAGTTCTTC
many TRBJ1-1 TRBD1 TRBV19 CASSISTGVGNTEAFF TGTGCCAGTAGTATTTCGACAGGGGTCGGGAACACTGAAGCTTTCTTT
many TRBJ2-7 . TRBV4-1 CASSPAELSHEQYF TGCGCCAGCAGCCCTGCTGAACTTTCGCACGAGCAGTACTTC